Listed below are T cell receptor beta chains from one sample, sequenced in a study of T cell clones after liver transplantation. This table comes from immunoSEQ multiplex PCR, and its TCRdb copy is limited to in-frame clones, with some not included. The sample carries nearly 55,000 clones, about 81% recorded once. The sequenced sample was CD4+ T cells from blood, obtained before liver transplant. Source of these receptors: a human donor who received a liver transplant. CDR3s include the opening cysteine and the closing phenylalanine or tryptophan. D genes are given only for firm matches. Clone size appears in some rows only: once, few, many, or a class for an expanded clone.

len	abundance	v_gene	j_gene	d_gene	CDR3nt	CDR3aa
21	once	TRBV14	TRBJ1-3	TRBD1	TGTGCCAGCAGCCGCCCCGGCAGGGGGACAGGGGCTATTAACTCTGGAAACACCATATATTTT	CASSRPGRGTGAINSGNTIYF
15	.	TRBV7-6	TRBJ2-5	.	TGTGCCCCCTCCTCAACCCCACCTGTCCTGGGGGCCCAGTACTTC	CAPSSTPPVLGAQYF
15	.	TRBV11-1	TRBJ2-5	TRBD2	TGTGCCAGCAGCGACAGACTAGCGGACGTGGAGACCCAGTACTTC	CASSDRLADVETQYF
11	.	TRBV2	TRBJ1-1	.	TGTGCCAGCACAGGAGACACTGAAGCTTTCTTT	CASTGDTEAFF
14	.	TRBV7-2	TRBJ1-4	.	TGTGCCAGCAGCTTAAACCACAAGGGTGAAAAACTGTTTTTT	CASSLNHKGEKLFF
14	few	TRBV5-6	TRBJ1-1	TRBD1	TGTGCCAGCAGCTGGGACAGGTTGAACACTGAAGCTTTCTTT	CASSWDRLNTEAFF
17	.	TRBV5-1	TRBJ2-1	.	TGCGCCAGCAGCGCTCAACCCGGGGAAAGTTCCTACAATGAGCAGTTCTTC	CASSAQPGESSYNEQFF
15	.	TRBV6-1	TRBJ2-2	TRBD1	TGTGCCAGCAGCCCCGACAGGGGATACACCGGGGAGCTGTTTTTT	CASSPDRGYTGELFF
15	.	TRBV9	TRBJ1-3	.	TGTGCCAGCAGCGTTACAGGGAACTCTGGAAACACCATATATTTT	CASSVTGNSGNTIYF
13	.	TRBV10-3	TRBJ1-1	TRBD1	TGTGCCATCAGGGACAGGGTTAACACTGAAGCTTTCTTT	CAIRDRVNTEAFF
14	.	TRBV4-2	TRBJ2-3	TRBD1	TGTGCCAGCAGCCGGGACAGGGTGGGGGATACGCAGTATTTT	CASSRDRVGDTQYF
13	.	TRBV19	TRBJ2-7	.	TGTGCCAGTAGCCTCTCGACCATTTACGAGCAGTACTTC	CASSLSTIYEQYF
12	.	TRBV2	TRBJ2-3	.	TGTGCCAGTGCAGGGGGCACAGATACGCAGTATTTT	CASAGGTDTQYF
16	.	TRBV19	TRBJ2-3	TRBD1	TGTGCCAGTAAACCTAACTCCGGGACAGTCACAGATACGCAGTATTTT	CASKPNSGTVTDTQYF
18	once	TRBV15	TRBJ2-3	TRBD2	TGTGCCACCAGCAGAGGCTCCGGAGCGGGAGCTTTCACAGATACGCAGTATTTT	CATSRGSGAGAFTDTQYF
14	.	TRBV7-2	TRBJ2-3	.	TGTGCCAGCAGCTCATGGACTAGCACAGATACGCAGTATTTT	CASSSWTSTDTQYF
16	.	TRBV27	TRBJ2-1	.	TGTGCCAGCAGTTTATCGGATAAGGGCCCCTACAATGAGCAGTTCTTC	CASSLSDKGPYNEQFF
13	.	TRBV27	TRBJ2-3	.	TGTGCCAGCAGTTACCACCTCACAGATACGCAGTATTTT	CASSYHLTDTQYF
13	.	TRBV19	TRBJ2-5	.	TGTGCCAGTAGTTCGGGGGTTCAAGGGACCCAGTACTTC	CASSSGVQGTQYF
12	.	TRBV30	TRBJ1-3	.	TGTGCCTGGAGTGGTATGGGAAACACCATATATTTT	CAWSGMGNTIYF
13	.	TRBV5-1	TRBJ2-1	.	TGCGCCAGCAGCTTCGGGCGGAACAATGAGCAGTTCTTC	CASSFGRNNEQFF
14	.	TRBV4-1	TRBJ2-2	.	TGCGCCAGCAGCCCCGCACCACTACCCGGGGAGCTGTTTTTT	CASSPAPLPGELFF
13	.	TRBV5-4	TRBJ2-2	.	TGTGCCAGCAGCTTGGTGGGCAGAGGGGAGCTGTTTTTT	CASSLVGRGELFF